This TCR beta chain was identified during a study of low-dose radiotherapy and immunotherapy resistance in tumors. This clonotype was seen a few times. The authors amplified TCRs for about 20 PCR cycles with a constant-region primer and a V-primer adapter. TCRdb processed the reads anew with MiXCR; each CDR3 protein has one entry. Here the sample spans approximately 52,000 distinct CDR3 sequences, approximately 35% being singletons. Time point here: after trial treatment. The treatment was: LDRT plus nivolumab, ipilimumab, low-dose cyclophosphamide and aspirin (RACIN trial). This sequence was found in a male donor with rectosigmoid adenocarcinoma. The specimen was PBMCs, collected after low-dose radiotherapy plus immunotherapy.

The CDR3 DNA is TGTGCCAGCAGCCCCCAGGAGGGACAGGGGGCCGGGCAGTACTTC. It specifies CASSPQEGQGAGQYF. The chain uses TRBV7-9 and TRBJ2-7, with 12 nucleotides matching TRBD1. V shed 5 bases, J shed 9 bases, and the junction held 11 bases outside the gene matches. CDR3 length equals 15 residues. Germline assignment: CDR1 SEHNR and CDR2 FQNEAQ (reference sequence).